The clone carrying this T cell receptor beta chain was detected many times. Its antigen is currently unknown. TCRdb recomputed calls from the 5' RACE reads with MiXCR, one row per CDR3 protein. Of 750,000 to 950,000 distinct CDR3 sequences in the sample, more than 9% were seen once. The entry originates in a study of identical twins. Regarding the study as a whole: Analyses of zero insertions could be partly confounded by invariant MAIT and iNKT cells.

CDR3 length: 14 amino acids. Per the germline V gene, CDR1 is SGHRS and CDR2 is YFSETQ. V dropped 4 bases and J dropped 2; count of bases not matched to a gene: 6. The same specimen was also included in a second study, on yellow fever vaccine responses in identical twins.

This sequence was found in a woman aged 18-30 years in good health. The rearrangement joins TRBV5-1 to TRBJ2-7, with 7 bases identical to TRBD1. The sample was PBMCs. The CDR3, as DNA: TGCGCCAGCAGCATCGGACAGGCTACCTACGAGCAGTACGTC. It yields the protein CASSIGQATYEQYV.